The 10 T cell receptor beta chains in this list originate from one sample, sequenced in a study of T cells in Graves' hyperthyroidism and ophthalmopathy. RNA transcripts served as the template for amplifying TCR beta CDR3 regions. Carried out on the TCR CDR3, a first-round RT-PCR used the HTBI primer set. TCRdb re-called the multiplex PCR reads with MiXCR, one entry per CDR3 protein. The top ten clones hold about 4% of a sample with 350,000 to 400,000 distinct CDR3 sequences, approximately 19% of them seen once. The sequenced sample consisted of blood. These receptors came from a woman aged 18-29 years with Graves' hyperthyroidism.

This clonotype was seen many times. A much larger clone differs from this one at a single base, so this may be a read error. The gene calls are TRBV7-9 and TRBJ2-5; D is uncertain. The CDR3 contains 12 residues. Trimming stripped 2 bases from V and 5 bases from J, with 6 bases between. The germline V gene encodes CDR1 SEHNR and CDR2 FQNEAQ (reference sequence). The CDR3 DNA is TGTGCCAGCAGCTTATCCGAGGAGACCCAGTACTTC. Translation gives CASSLSEETQYF. The full variable domain, its missing parts supplied by reference TRBV7-9 and TRBJ2-5, is DTGVSQNPRHKITKRGQNVTFRCDPISEHNRLYWYRQTLGQGPEFLTYFQNEAQLEKSRLLSDRFSAERPKGSFSTLEIQRTEQGDSAMYLCASSLSEETQYFGPGTRLLVL.

This clonotype has ten or more counts. V usage is TRBV28 and J usage is TRBJ1-2; 8 positions agree with TRBD1. Germline CDR1 reads MDHEN; CDR2 reads SYDVKM. V lost 6 bases to trimming and J lost 4 bases; unmatched junction nucleotides: 10. The CDR3 has 15 amino acids. CDR3 DNA sequence: TGTGCCAGCAGGGTGGGCACAGGGGGTGGCTATGGCTACACCTTC. Translation gives CASRVGTGGGYGYTF.

This clonotype was found many times. The rearrangement uses TRBV20-1 and TRBJ1-2, with no clear D. Deletions cut 1 base from V and 6 bases from J, with 15 bases between. The CDR3 loop spans 14 amino acids. Germline lookup yields CDR1 DFQATT and CDR2 SNEGSKA (reference sequence). CDR3 nucleotide sequence: TGCAGTGCTAGAGGAGCGAGACTGATAGATGGCTACACCTTC. It encodes CSARGARLIDGYTF.

The CDR3 DNA reads TGCAGTGCTAAGCGGGGGGGGGCCAAAAACATTCAGTACTTC. The encoded protein is CSAKRGGAKNIQYF. V gene TRBV20-1 combines with J gene TRBJ2-4; TRBD2 aligns across 10 bases. CDR3 length: 14 residues. V gave up 4 bases and J gave up 1 base; unmatched junction bases: 1. Germline V gene sequence: CDR1 DFQATT, CDR2 SNEGSKA (reference sequence).

This clonotype was detected ten times or more. The gene calls are TRBV5-1 and TRBJ1-2, with D possibly TRBD1 on 5 matching bases. Trimming shortened V by 0 bases and J by 4 bases, and 13 bases separated the two germline ends. Per germline, CDR1 SGHRS and CDR2 YFSETQ. This CDR3 spans 15 amino acids. CDR3 in DNA: TGCGCCAGCAGCTTGGGACAGCCCCAGATCTATGGCTACACCTTC. Translating gives CASSLGQPQIYGYTF.

This clonotype has at least ten counts. The genes are TRBV5-1 and TRBJ1-2, with D perhaps matching TRBD1 (5 bases). This CDR3 is built from 16 residues. The V gene lost 4 bases and the J gene lost 8 bases, with 24 bases spanning the gap. Germline-derived CDR1 and CDR2 are SGHRS and YFSETQ. The CDR3 sequence: CASSLVWGTVIGGYTF. CDR3 bases: TGCGCCAGCAGCCTCGTTTGGGGCACCGTGATTGGAGGCTACACCTTC.

At least ten counts were recorded for this clonotype. The chain carries TRBV9 and TRBJ2-2, with D perhaps TRBD2 (6 bases). The CDR3 covers 18 residues. Looked up from germline, CDR1 is SGDLS and CDR2 is YYNGEE. The V end lost 0 bases, the J end lost 6 bases, and 21 bases lay between the germline ends. The CDR3 is CASSVAIGTDFFAGELFF. The CDR3 DNA is TGTGCCAGCAGCGTAGCGATAGGGACTGACTTTTTCGCCGGGGAGCTGTTTTTT.

This clonotype was detected once. The V and J genes are TRBV11-2 and TRBJ1-2; 9 bases align to TRBD1. The J segment lost 8 bases and the V segment lost 3 bases, leaving 7 bases of the junction unmatched. This CDR3 is 14 amino acids long. Germline CDR1 reads SGHAT; CDR2 reads FQNNGV. The CDR3 nucleotides are TGTGCCAGCAGCTTGGGGACAGGGAATGGAGGCTACACCTTC. Encoded protein: CASSLGTGNGGYTF.

This clonotype showed up just a few times. The J gene is TRBJ1-5, the V gene TRBV27; 9 bases line up with TRBD1. CDR1 MNHEY and CDR2 SMNVEV come from the germline V gene (reference sequence). CDR3 size: 19 residues. The ends lost 4 bases at V and 4 bases at J; junction bases unmatched: 17. The CDR3 is CASSSNQISGTGRNQPQHF. The CDR3 coding sequence is TGTGCCAGCAGTTCTAATCAAATTTCCGGGACAGGGAGAAATCAGCCCCAGCATTTT.

The rearrangement joins TRBV20-1 to TRBJ2-2, with TRBD2 matching over 8 bases. The V gene end was trimmed by 0 bases and the J gene end by 2 bases; junction bases not matched to a gene: 8. CDR3 size: 17 residues. Germline V gene sequence: CDR1 DFQATT, CDR2 SNEGSKA (reference sequence). CDR3: CSARDLLAGGNTGELFF. CDR3 bases: TGCAGTGCTAGAGACCTTCTCGCGGGGGGCAACACCGGGGAGCTGTTTTTT.